This T cell receptor beta chain came from a study of blood T cell repertoires in COVID-19. CDR3 length: 14 residues. Germline V gives CDR1 SGHRS, CDR2 YFSETQ. V was shortened by 0 bases and J by 3 bases, with 9 bases between the two germline ends. Clones were sequenced by immunoSEQ multiplex PCR, and TCRdb holds only the in-frame ones, with some missing. The profile shows tens of thousands of clones, around 90% of them singletons. Sequenced: peripheral blood. This sequence joins TRBV5-1 and TRBJ1-1, with D perhaps TRBD1 (5 bases). The clonotype originates from a man aged 55 to 69 with COVID-19, enrolled during active disease. The CDR3 coding sequence is TGCGCCAGCAGCTTGGCGAGCAGGGACACTGAAGCTTTCTTT. Translation gives CASSLASRDTEAFF. The full variable domain, its missing parts supplied by reference TRBV5-1 and TRBJ1-1, is KAGVTQTPRYLIKTRGQQVTLSCSPISGHRSVSWYQQTPGQGLQFLFEYFSETQRNKGNFPGRFSGRQFSNSRSEMNVSTLELGDSALYLCASSLASRDTEAFFGQGTRLTVV.